These 23 T cell receptor beta chains originate from one sample sequenced in a study of chemoradiotherapy in HPV16-positive cancers. Profiled with immunoSEQ multiplex PCR; TCRdb holds only in-frame clones, not every one. The sample shows over 9,000 clones, around 75% of them seen only once. Material: tumor tissue, obtained from a patient who underwent chemoradiotherapy. These receptors came from a human donor with HPV-associated anogenital cancer.

This chain joins TRBV11-2 and TRBJ1-1; no clear D gene. CDR3 size: 13 residues. Germline CDR1 reads SGHAT; CDR2 reads FQNNGV. Trimming took off 3 bases at V and 7 bases at J, with 12 bases between the two ends. The CDR3 spells CASSFGRFIEAFF. The CDR3 DNA reads TGTGCCAGCAGCTTCGGGCGGTTTATTGAAGCTTTCTTT.

The sample holds a few counts of this clone. The chain links TRBV10-3 to TRBJ2-7; D call uncertain. Trimming cost V 8 bases and J 6 bases, with 17 bases left between them. The CDR3 contains 13 residues. Germline CDR1 reads ENHRY; CDR2 reads SYGVKD. The CDR3 DNA reads TGTGCCATCCGGGCTCAGGTTTCTGCCGAGCAGTACGTC. It codes for CAIRAQVSAEQYV.

The gene calls are TRBV11-2 and TRBJ2-1; D unclear. Germline V gene lookup returns CDR1 SGHAT and CDR2 FQNNGV. This CDR3 has 15 residues. Trimming took 5 bases from V and 0 from J, leaving 11 bases between them. For the CDR3, the DNA is TGTGCCAGCAGCCTCCGATCGAGCTCCTACAATGAGCAGTTCTTC. Its protein is CASSLRSSSYNEQFF.

The chain has TRBV18 and TRBJ2-1; no reliable D call. Deletions cut 3 bases from V and 5 bases from J, with 2 bases between. The CDR3 totals 11 residues. Germline-derived CDR1 and CDR2 are KGHSH and LQKENI. CDR3 sequence: CASSPNNEQFF. Here the CDR3 DNA reads TGTGCCAGCTCACCGAACAATGAGCAGTTCTTC. The full variable domain, with the rest looked up from reference TRBV18 and TRBJ2-1, is NAGVMQNPRHLVRRRGQEARLRCSPMKGHSHVYWYRQLPEEGLKFMVYLQKENIIDESGMPKERFSAEFPKEGPSILRIQQVVRGDSAAYFCASSPNNEQFFGPGTRLTVL.

In this sample, this clone turned up a few times. The gene calls are TRBV9 and TRBJ2-1; TRBD2 matches 9 bases. Germline V gene sequence: CDR1 SGDLS, CDR2 YYNGEE. This CDR3 has 17 amino acids. V dropped 0 bases and J dropped 8; count of bases not matched to a gene: 12. The CDR3 reads CASSVGRGRGGLDEQFF. The DNA for the CDR3 is TGTGCCAGCAGCGTAGGAAGAGGGCGGGGGGGCTTGGATGAGCAGTTCTTC.

The chain couples TRBV5-1 to TRBJ1-3; D not resolved. Germline lookup yields CDR1 SGHRS and CDR2 YFSETQ. This CDR3 region has 13 residues. V lost 0 bases and J 7 bases, leaving 8 bases between the germline ends. The CDR3 sequence is CASSLGDKNTIYF. The DNA of the CDR3 is TGCGCCAGCAGCTTGGGGGATAAGAACACCATATATTTT.

V usage is TRBV7-2 and J usage is TRBJ2-3; D ambiguous. The ends were cut back, 2 bases at V and 3 bases at J, with 12 bases in the middle. CDR3 length: 15 residues. CDR1 and CDR2 (germline): SGHTA, FQGNSA. DNA of the CDR3: TGTGCCAGCAGCTTACAGCGTTCCTATACAGATACGCAGTATTTT. Amino acid sequence: CASSLQRSYTDTQYF.

As to this clone: Distinct nucleotide sequences in the sample also encode this CDR3. This chain joins TRBV5-4 and TRBJ2-5, with D tentatively TRBD2 (6 bases). Trimming shortened V by 0 bases and J by 1 base, and 7 bases separated the two germline ends. Germline V lookup: CDR1 SGHNT, CDR2 YYREEE (reference sequence). The CDR3 loop spans 14 amino acids. CDR3 residues: CASSLGGVQETQYF. The CDR3 region has the DNA TGTGCCAGCAGCTTGGGGGGGGTCCAAGAGACCCAGTACTTC.

The chain is built from TRBV7-3 and TRBJ1-1, with D uncertain. V lost 2 bases, J lost 1 base, and 5 bases lay in between. CDR1 is SGHTA and CDR2 is FQGTGA in the germline V gene. CDR3 size: 13 residues. The CDR3 nucleotides are TGTGCCAGCAGCTTATACAGGAACACTGAAGCTTTCTTT. Amino acids: CASSLYRNTEAFF.

The rearrangement joins TRBV14 to TRBJ1-6, with a possible D match to TRBD1 (6 bases). Germline V CDR1 and CDR2: SGHDN, FVKESK. With 0 bases removed from V and 8 bases from J, the gap between germline ends came to 14 bases. The CDR3 runs 16 residues. The CDR3 here is CASSQDWGAVYSPLHF. CDR3 DNA sequence: TGTGCCAGCAGCCAAGATTGGGGGGCGGTATATTCACCCCTCCACTTT.

This clone showed up just once. This chain links TRBV2 with TRBJ2-7, with 7 bases lining up with TRBD2. Germline CDR1 and CDR2: SNHLY and FYNNEI. The CDR3 is 15 residues long. Losses at the gene ends were 3 bases for V and 1 base for J; bases not matched to a gene: 6. CDR3 coding DNA: TGTGCCAGCAGTGATCGGGACTACCTTTCCTACGAGCAGTACGTC. As protein: CASSDRDYLSYEQYV.

V usage is TRBV4-1 and J usage is TRBJ2-7, with a weak D call TRBD2 (6 bases). Germline CDR1 and CDR2: MGHRA and YSYEKL. The CDR3 is 12 amino acids. Between the trimmed V and J ends, which lost 2 bases and 7 bases, there was a span of 9 bases. In DNA form, the CDR3 reads TGCGCCAGCAGCCAAATTAGCGGAGAGCAGTACTTC. Translated, it gives CASSQISGEQYF.

The chain has TRBV7-3 and TRBJ2-1; D is ambiguous. V shed 5 bases and J shed 10 bases, with 15 bases lying between them. The V gene's germline CDR1 is SGHTA and CDR2 FQGTGA. The CDR3 covers 13 residues. CDR3 sequence: CASSLFLFGEQFF. CDR3 sequence (DNA): TGTGCCAGCAGCCTTTTTCTTTTCGGCGAGCAGTTCTTC.

This clone was seen just once. The chain combines TRBV2 with TRBJ1-5, with 8 bases aligning to TRBD1. V dropped 3 bases and J dropped 5; count of bases not matched to a gene: 3. Germline V gene sequence: CDR1 SNHLY, CDR2 FYNNEI. The CDR3 is 14 amino acids. CDR3 residues: CASSDRTGYQPQHF. The CDR3 nucleotides read TGTGCCAGCAGTGATCGGACAGGGTATCAGCCCCAGCATTTT.

V and J are TRBV7-9 and TRBJ2-7, with 11 bases fitting TRBD2. Germline V lookup: CDR1 SEHNR, CDR2 FQNEAQ (reference sequence). Trimming cost V 5 bases and J 7 bases; bases outside gene matches: 7. The CDR3 consists of 14 residues. CDR3 bases: TGTGCCAGCAGCCAGACTAGCGGGAAGGGTGAGCAGTACTTC. Translation gives CASSQTSGKGEQYF.

Regarding this clone: Its ends do not fully match the called genes, so a read error is possible. The rearrangement links TRBV7-9 to TRBJ1-1, with unresolved D. The CDR3 runs to 15 residues. CDR1 and CDR2 (germline): SEHNR, FQNEAQ (reference sequence). This CDR3 is CAGRIPRNVGTEAFF. The CDR3, as DNA: TGTGCCGGCAGGATTCCCCGAAATGTTGGCACTGAAGCTTTCTTT.

This clone was counted between two and nine times. J is TRBJ1-4 and V is TRBV18; D might be TRBD1 (6 bases). This CDR3 comprises 16 residues. Germline V gene data show CDR1 as KGHSH and CDR2 as LQKENI. Trimming took 6 bases from V and 2 from J, leaving 16 bases between them. In DNA, the CDR3 is TGTGCCAGCTCTCCCAGGGGAGGCGGCACTAATGAAAAACTGTTTTTT. Residues: CASSPRGGGTNEKLFF.

This clone was recorded a few times. This chain uses TRBV5-4 with TRBJ2-3; perhaps TRBD2 as D (6 bases). This CDR3 spans 14 amino acids. With 3 bases removed from V and 6 bases from J, the gap between germline ends came to 14 bases. CDR1 is SGHNT, CDR2 YYREEE, per germline (reference sequence). Here the CDR3 reads CASSSGTRGDTQYF. CDR3 nucleotides: TGTGCCAGCAGCTCGGGGACCCGGGGGGATACGCAGTATTTT.

This clone occurred a few times. The gene calls are TRBV27 and TRBJ1-6; D unclear. Trimming took 7 bases from V and 0 from J, leaving 10 bases between them. Per germline, CDR1 MNHEY and CDR2 SMNVEV (reference sequence). The CDR3 length is 15 residues. The CDR3 here is CASKILSSYNSPLHF. The CDR3 DNA sequence: TGTGCCAGCAAGATCTTGAGCTCCTATAATTCACCCCTCCACTTT.

Only a few counts were recorded for this clone. V usage is TRBV15 and J usage is TRBJ2-5; D might be TRBD1 (6 bases). The CDR3 spans 13 residues. Looked up from germline, CDR1 is LNHNV and CDR2 is YYDKDF (reference sequence). V lost 4 bases and J 5 bases, leaving 11 bases between the germline ends. The CDR3 here is CATSIDRWETQYF. The CDR3 DNA is TGTGCCACCAGCATTGACAGGTGGGAGACCCAGTACTTC.

The gene calls are TRBV7-8 and TRBJ1-2; possible D gene TRBD1, 5 bases. Trimming removed 5 bases at V and 2 bases at J, with 9 bases between. This CDR3 is built from 13 residues. CDR1 and CDR2 from the germline V gene are SGHVS and FQNEAQ. CDR3 DNA sequence: TGTGCCAGCAGCCGCAGGGTAAACTATGGCTACACCTTC. Translation: CASSRRVNYGYTF.

The chain joins TRBV27 to TRBJ2-7; D gene unclear. The V gene's germline CDR1 is MNHEY and CDR2 SMNVEV (reference sequence). V lost 3 bases to trimming and J lost 3 bases, with 9 bases between them. This CDR3 has 13 amino acids. CDR3 coding DNA: TGTGCCAGCAGTTTTGACGTGGGCTACGAGCAGTACTTC. Residues: CASSFDVGYEQYF.

The chain combines TRBV5-5 with TRBJ2-1; 7 bases agree with TRBD2. V shed 0 bases, J shed 10 bases, and the junction held 13 bases outside the gene matches. Germline values: CDR1 SGHKS, CDR2 YYEKEE (reference sequence). The CDR3 length is 16 residues. The CDR3 DNA reads as TGTGCCAGCAGCTTGGGCTCGACTAGCTATCCGGGGGAGCAGTTCTTC. As protein: CASSLGSTSYPGEQFF.